The 12 T cell receptor beta chains presented below share a single source sample, sequenced in a study of T cell responses to AZD1222 COVID-19 vaccine (dated by TCRdb to about 2021). Preparation of the library involved the immunoSEQ multiplex PCR assay. TCRdb took this table from immuneACCESS and kept in-frame rearrangements with V and J called. Such tables lack part of the clones; where checked against another copy, unresolved V genes explain under half of the gap, and the rest is unexplained. A total of some 150,000 clones appear in this sample, 91% of them only once. The ten largest clones take up around 5% of the sample. The time point label of this sample denotes: baseline before first vaccination. The sample here was peripheral blood, taken on day 0 of AZD1222 vaccination. These receptors all come from an adult in good health.

The J gene is TRBJ1-1, the V gene TRBV5-6; D is unclear. CDR1 is SGHDT and CDR2 is YYEEEE in the germline V gene. Deletions cut 3 bases from V and 4 bases from J, with 10 bases between. This CDR3 spans 13 amino acids. For the CDR3, the DNA is TGTGCCAGCAGCTCCTGGCCCAGCACTGAAGCTTTCTTT. Its protein is CASSSWPSTEAFF. Full variable domain (outside the CDR3, taken from reference TRBV5-6 and TRBJ1-1): DAGVTQSPTHLIKTRGQQVTLRCSPKSGHDTVSWYQQALGQGPQFIFQYYEEEERQRGNFPDRFSGHQFPNYSSELNVNALLLGDSALYLCASSSWPSTEAFFGQGTRLTVV.

The rearrangement joins TRBV9 to TRBJ2-7, with 8 bases matching TRBD2. The germline V gene encodes CDR1 SGDLS and CDR2 YYNGEE. J gave up 7 bases and V 1 base, and 10 bases lay outside the gene matches. CDR3 length equals 15 residues. CDR3 amino acids: CASSVKAGALWEQYF. DNA for the CDR3: TGTGCCAGCAGCGTAAAAGCGGGGGCCCTCTGGGAGCAGTACTTC.

This CDR3 reads CASSLFLSYEQYF. The CDR3 DNA is TGTGCCAGCAGCTTATTCCTCTCCTACGAGCAGTACTTC. This chain uses TRBV11-2 with TRBJ2-7; D gene ambiguous. The CDR3 totals 13 residues. V lost 2 bases and J lost 0, with 5 bases in between. CDR1 and CDR2 from the germline V gene are SGHAT and FQNNGV.

This chain joins TRBV18 and TRBJ1-6; 8 nucleotides align to TRBD1. The CDR3 contains 15 residues. J was trimmed by 10 bases and V by 6 bases; bases with no gene match: 11. Looked up from germline, CDR1 is KGHSH and CDR2 is LQKENI. The CDR3 DNA reads as TGTGCCAGCTCCCGACAGGGGAGGGGTGACTCACCCCTCCACTTT. Amino acids: CASSRQGRGDSPLHF.

V and J are TRBV29-1 and TRBJ1-1; no definite D call. V shed 6 bases and J shed 2 bases, with 7 bases lying between them. CDR1 SQVTM and CDR2 ANQGSEA come from the germline V gene. This CDR3 has 11 residues. CDR3 amino acids: CSVPDNTEAFF. CDR3 bases: TGCAGCGTCCCAGATAACACTGAAGCTTTCTTT.

Concerning this clone: Distinct nucleotide sequences in the sample also encode this CDR3. V is TRBV5-1 and J is TRBJ2-7, with D perhaps TRBD1 or TRBD2 (5 bases each). V was trimmed by 0 bases and J by 5 bases, leaving 9 bases between them. Germline lookup yields CDR1 SGHRS and CDR2 YFSETQ. The CDR3 has 13 residues. CDR3 nucleotides: TGCGCCAGCAGCTTGGGAGAGGGGAACGAGCAGTACTTC. This translates into CASSLGEGNEQYF.

The genes are TRBV12-2 and TRBJ1-5; the D segment call TRBD1 is taken from the table without a DNA check. TRBV12-2 is a known pseudogene. The CDR3 has 14 amino acids. Here the CDR3 reads CASRAQGRGQPQHF. The CDR3 DNA is TGTGCAAGTCGCGCACAGGGTAGGGGTCAGCCCCAGCATTTT.

CDR3 amino acids: CATSDPSDPHQETQYF. The CDR3 coding sequence is TGTGCCACCAGTGACCCATCGGACCCCCACCAAGAGACCCAGTACTTC. The chain carries TRBV24-1 and TRBJ2-5; no firm D call. CDR3 length: 16 residues. The V gene lost 4 bases and the J gene lost 0 bases, with 14 bases spanning the gap. Germline CDR1 is KGHDR and CDR2 is SFDVKD.

The V call is TRBV4-1, the J call TRBJ2-1, with 7 bases identical to TRBD2. This CDR3 has 14 amino acids. Trimming cost V 3 bases and J 4 bases; bases outside gene matches: 3. The germline CDR1 and CDR2 sequences are MGHRA and YSYEKL. CDR3 amino acids: CASSHSGSYNEQFF. CDR3 bases: TGCGCCAGCAGCCATAGCGGGTCATACAATGAGCAGTTCTTC.

This chain uses TRBV28 with TRBJ2-3; 8 nucleotides line up with TRBD2. Trimming cost V 0 bases and J 1 base; bases outside gene matches: 9. CDR3 size: 18 residues. Germline loops: CDR1 MDHEN, CDR2 SYDVKM. CDR3 sequence (DNA): TGTGCCAGCAGTTTATGGGGAACTAGCGGCCCGCGCACAGATACGCAGTATTTT. It codes for CASSLWGTSGPRTDTQYF.

The chain employs TRBV10-1 and TRBJ1-6; D remains unclear. V was cut by 3 bases and J by 0 bases, with 9 bases left in between. Germline V lookup: CDR1 WNHNN, CDR2 SYGVQD (reference sequence). The CDR3 runs 16 residues. In DNA form, the CDR3 reads TGCGCCAGCAGTGATTGGAGGGCCTCCTATAATTCACCCCTCCACTTT. Its translation is CASSDWRASYNSPLHF.

The rearrangement links TRBV28 to TRBJ1-1; no clear D gene. The CDR3 sequence is 18 residues long. Between the trimmed V and J ends, which lost 1 base and 3 bases, there was a span of 21 bases. Germline loops: CDR1 MDHEN, CDR2 SYDVKM. Here the CDR3 reads CASSLSGSGVRTYTEAFF. The CDR3 coding sequence is TGTGCCAGCAGTTTATCGGGGTCCGGGGTCCGTACGTACACTGAAGCTTTCTTT. The full variable domain, rest sourced from reference TRBV28 and TRBJ1-1, is DVKVTQSSRYLVKRTGEKVFLECVQDMDHENMFWYRQDPGLGLRLIYFSYDVKMKEKGDIPEGYSVSREKKERFSLILESASTNQTSMYLCASSLSGSGVRTYTEAFFGQGTRLTVV.